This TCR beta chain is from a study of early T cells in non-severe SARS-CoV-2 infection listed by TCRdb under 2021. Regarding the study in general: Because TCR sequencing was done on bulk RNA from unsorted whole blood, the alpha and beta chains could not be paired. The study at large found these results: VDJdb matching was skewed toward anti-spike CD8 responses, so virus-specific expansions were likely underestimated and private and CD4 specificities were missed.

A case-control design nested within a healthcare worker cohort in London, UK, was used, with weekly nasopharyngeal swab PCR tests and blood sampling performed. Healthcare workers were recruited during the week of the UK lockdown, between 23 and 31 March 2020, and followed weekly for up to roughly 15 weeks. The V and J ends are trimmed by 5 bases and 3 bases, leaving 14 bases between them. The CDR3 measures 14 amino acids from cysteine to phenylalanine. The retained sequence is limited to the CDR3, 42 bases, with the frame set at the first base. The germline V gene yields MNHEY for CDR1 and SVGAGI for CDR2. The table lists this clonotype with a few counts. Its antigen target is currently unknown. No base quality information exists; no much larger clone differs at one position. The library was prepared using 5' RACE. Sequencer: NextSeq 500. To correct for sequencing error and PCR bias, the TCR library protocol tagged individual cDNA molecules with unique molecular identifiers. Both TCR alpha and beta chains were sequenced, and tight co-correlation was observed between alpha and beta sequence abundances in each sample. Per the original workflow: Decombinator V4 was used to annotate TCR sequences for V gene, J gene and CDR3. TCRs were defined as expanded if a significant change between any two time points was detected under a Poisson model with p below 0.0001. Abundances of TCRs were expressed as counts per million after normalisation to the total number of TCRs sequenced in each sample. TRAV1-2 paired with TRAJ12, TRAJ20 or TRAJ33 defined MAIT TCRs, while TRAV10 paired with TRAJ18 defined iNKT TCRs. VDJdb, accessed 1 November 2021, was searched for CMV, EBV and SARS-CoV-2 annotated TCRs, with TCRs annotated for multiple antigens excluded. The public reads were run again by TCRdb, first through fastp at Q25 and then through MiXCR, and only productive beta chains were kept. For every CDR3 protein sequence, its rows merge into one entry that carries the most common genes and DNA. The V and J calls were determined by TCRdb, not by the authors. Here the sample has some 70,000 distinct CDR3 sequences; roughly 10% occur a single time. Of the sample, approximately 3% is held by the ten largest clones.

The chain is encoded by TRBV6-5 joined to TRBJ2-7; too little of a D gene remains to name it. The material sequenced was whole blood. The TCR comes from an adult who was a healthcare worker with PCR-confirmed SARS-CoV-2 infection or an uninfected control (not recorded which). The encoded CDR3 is CASSPAKQYYEQYF. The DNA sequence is TGTGCCAGCAGTCCCGCTAAACAGTACTACGAGCAGTACTTC.